This TCR beta chain was observed in a study of blood T cell repertoires in COVID-19. Study-level information: Both acute and convalescent COVID-19 samples were obtained from the United States, Italy and Spain. Sample material is recorded as cDNA or gDNA derived from T cells, B-cell-depleted T cells, or PBMCs.

The V and J ends lost 4 bases and 1 base respectively, with 12 bases between them. The CDR3 has 15 amino acids. CDR1 KGHDR and CDR2 SFDVKD come from the germline V gene. Original processing notes: Researchers report that nucleated cell counts were estimated from reference gene primer amplification. The assay was immunoSEQ multiplex PCR, and TCRdb's table has in-frame clones only and misses some. That table gives V, J and clone size, and the DNA gave D and trimming. This table has fewer than 30,000 clones, approximately 93% appearing once. The chain joins TRBV24-1 to TRBJ2-5; D might be TRBD2 (7 bases). This TCR derives from a human donor with active COVID-19. The donor label of this sample is uncertain. Sequenced material: peripheral blood. CDR3 loop: CATSEDRGAQETQYF. The CDR3 region has the DNA TGTGCCACCAGTGAAGATCGGGGGGCCCAAGAGACCCAGTACTTC.